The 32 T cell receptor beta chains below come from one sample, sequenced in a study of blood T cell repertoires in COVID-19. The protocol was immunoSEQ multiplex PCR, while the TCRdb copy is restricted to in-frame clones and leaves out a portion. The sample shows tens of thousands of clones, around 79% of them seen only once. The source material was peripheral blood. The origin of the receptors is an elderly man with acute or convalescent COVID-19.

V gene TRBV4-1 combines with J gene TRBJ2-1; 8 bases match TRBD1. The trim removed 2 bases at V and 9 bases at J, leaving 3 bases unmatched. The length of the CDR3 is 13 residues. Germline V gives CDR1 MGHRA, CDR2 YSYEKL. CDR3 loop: CASSQLQGVEQFF. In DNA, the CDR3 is TGCGCCAGCAGCCAACTACAGGGGGTTGAGCAGTTCTTC.

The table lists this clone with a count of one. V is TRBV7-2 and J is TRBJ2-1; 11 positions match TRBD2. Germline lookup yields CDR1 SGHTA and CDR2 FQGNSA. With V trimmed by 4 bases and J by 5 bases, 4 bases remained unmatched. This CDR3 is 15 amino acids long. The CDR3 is CASSSRLAGNNEQFF. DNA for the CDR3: TGTGCCAGCAGCTCCCGACTAGCGGGGAACAATGAGCAGTTCTTC.

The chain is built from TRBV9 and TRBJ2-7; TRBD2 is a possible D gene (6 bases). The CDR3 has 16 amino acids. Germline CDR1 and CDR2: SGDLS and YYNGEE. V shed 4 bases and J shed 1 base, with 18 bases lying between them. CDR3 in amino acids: CASSPEGTPTSYEQYF. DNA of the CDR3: TGTGCCAGCAGCCCTGAGGGGACTCCGACTTCCTACGAGCAGTACTTC. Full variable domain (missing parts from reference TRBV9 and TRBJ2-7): DSGVTQTPKHLITATGQRVTLRCSPRSGDLSVYWYQQSLDQGLQFLIQYYNGEERAKGNILERFSAQQFPDLHSELNLSSLELGDSALYFCASSPEGTPTSYEQYFGPGTRLTVT.

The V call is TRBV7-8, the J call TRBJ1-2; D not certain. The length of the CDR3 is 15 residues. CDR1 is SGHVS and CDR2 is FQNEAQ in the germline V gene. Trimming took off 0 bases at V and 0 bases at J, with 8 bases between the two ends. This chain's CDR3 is CASSLAWGANYGYTF. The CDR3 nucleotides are TGTGCCAGCAGCTTAGCTTGGGGAGCTAACTATGGCTACACCTTC.

DNA for the CDR3: TGTGCCAGCAGTGAAGGGGCCAGGGGAAGGGGTGGCTACACCTTC. This translates into CASSEGARGRGGYTF. V gene TRBV6-1 combines with J gene TRBJ1-2; maybe TRBD1 (6 bases). CDR3 size: 15 residues. Germline V lookup: CDR1 MNHNS, CDR2 SASEGT. The V and J ends lost 1 base and 7 bases respectively, with 16 bases between them.

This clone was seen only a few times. The CDR3 protein is CASRIQGLYGYTF. Written as DNA, the CDR3 is TGTGCCAGTAGAATCCAGGGGCTCTATGGCTACACCTTC. The J gene is TRBJ1-2, the V gene TRBV19, with D tentatively TRBD1 (6 bases). CDR1 LNHDA and CDR2 SQIVND come from the germline V gene (reference sequence). CDR3 length: 13 amino acids. V was trimmed by 6 bases and J by 4 bases, leaving 12 bases between them. Drawing the rest from reference TRBV19 and TRBJ1-2, the complete variable domain is DGGITQSPKYLFRKEGQNVTLSCEQNLNHDAMYWYRQDPGQGLRLIYYSQIVNDFQKGDIAEGYSVSREKKESFPLTVTSAQKNPTAFYLCASRIQGLYGYTFGSGTRLTVV.

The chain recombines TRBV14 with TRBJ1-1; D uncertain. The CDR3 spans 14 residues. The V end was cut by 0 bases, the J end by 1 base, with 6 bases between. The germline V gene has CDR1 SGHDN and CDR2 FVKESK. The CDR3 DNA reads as TGTGCCAGCAGCCAAGACAGTTCGAACACTGAAGCTTTCTTT. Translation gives CASSQDSSNTEAFF.

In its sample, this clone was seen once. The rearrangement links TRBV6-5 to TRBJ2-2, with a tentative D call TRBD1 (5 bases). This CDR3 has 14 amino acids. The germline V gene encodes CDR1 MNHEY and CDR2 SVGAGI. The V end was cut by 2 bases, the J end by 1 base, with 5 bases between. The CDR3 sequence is CASSYQGNTGELFF. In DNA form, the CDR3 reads TGTGCCAGCAGTTACCAGGGGAACACCGGGGAGCTGTTTTTT.

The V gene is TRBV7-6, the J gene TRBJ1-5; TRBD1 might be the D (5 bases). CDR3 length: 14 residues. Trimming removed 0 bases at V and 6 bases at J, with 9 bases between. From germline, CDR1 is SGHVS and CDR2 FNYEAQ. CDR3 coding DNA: TGTGCCAGCAGCTTAGCGCGGGGCGCTCAGCCCCAGCATTTT. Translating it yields CASSLARGAQPQHF.

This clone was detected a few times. CDR3 loop: CASSIGDNSDRNYGYTF. CDR3 nucleotides: TGTGCCAGTAGTATTGGGGACAACTCGGATCGAAACTATGGCTACACCTTC. The chain is built from TRBV19 and TRBJ1-2; TRBD1 is a possible D gene (6 bases). The V end was cut by 3 bases, the J end by 2 bases, with 19 bases between. The CDR3 loop spans 17 amino acids. Germline CDR1 LNHDA, CDR2 SQIVND (reference sequence).

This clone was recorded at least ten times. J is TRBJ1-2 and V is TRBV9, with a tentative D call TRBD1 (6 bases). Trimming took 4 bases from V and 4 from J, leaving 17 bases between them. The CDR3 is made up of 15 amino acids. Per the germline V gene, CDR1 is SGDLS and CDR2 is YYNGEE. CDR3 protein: CASSPRGGDGYGYTF. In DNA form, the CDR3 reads TGTGCCAGCAGCCCGCGAGGGGGGGACGGCTATGGCTACACCTTC. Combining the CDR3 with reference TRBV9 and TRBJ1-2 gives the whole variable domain DSGVTQTPKHLITATGQRVTLRCSPRSGDLSVYWYQQSLDQGLQFLIQYYNGEERAKGNILERFSAQQFPDLHSELNLSSLELGDSALYFCASSPRGGDGYGYTFGSGTRLTVV.

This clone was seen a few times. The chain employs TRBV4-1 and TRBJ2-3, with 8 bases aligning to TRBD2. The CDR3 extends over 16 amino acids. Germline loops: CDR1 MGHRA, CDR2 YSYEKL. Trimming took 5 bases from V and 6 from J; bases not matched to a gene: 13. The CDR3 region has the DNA TGCGCCAGCAGCTCTTTTGCGGGGGGTTTGGCGGATACGCAGTATTTT. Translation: CASSSFAGGLADTQYF.

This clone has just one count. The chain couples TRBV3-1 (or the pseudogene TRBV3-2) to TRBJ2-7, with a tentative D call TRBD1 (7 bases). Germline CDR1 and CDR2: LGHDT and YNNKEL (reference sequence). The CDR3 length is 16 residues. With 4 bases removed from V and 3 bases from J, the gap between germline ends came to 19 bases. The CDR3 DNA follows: TGTGCCAGCAGCCTACCAATAGGGCGGGACAGCTACGAGCAGTACTTC. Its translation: CASSLPIGRDSYEQYF.

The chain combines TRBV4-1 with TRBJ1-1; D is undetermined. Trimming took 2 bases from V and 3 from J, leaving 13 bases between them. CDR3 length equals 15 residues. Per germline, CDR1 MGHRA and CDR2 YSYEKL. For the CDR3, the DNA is TGCGCCAGCAGCCAAACTCCCCCGGAGGACACTGAAGCTTTCTTT. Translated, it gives CASSQTPPEDTEAFF.

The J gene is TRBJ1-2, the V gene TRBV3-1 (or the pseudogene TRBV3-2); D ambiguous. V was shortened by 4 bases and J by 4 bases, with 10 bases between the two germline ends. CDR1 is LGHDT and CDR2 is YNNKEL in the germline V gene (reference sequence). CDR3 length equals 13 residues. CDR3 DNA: TGTGCCAGCAGCCCTCAGGCCGGCTATGGCTACACCTTC. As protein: CASSPQAGYGYTF.

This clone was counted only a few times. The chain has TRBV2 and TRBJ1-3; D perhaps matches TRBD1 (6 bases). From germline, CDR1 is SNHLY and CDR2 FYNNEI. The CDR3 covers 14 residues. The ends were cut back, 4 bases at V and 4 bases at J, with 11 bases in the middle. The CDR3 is CASSGGGSGNTIYF. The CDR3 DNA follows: TGTGCCAGCAGTGGAGGGGGTTCCGGAAACACCATATATTTT.

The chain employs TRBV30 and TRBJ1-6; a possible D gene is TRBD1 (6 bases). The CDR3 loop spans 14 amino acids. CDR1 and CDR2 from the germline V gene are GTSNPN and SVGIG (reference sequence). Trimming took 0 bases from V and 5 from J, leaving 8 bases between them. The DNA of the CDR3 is TGTGCCTGGAGTGTTCGGACAGATAATTCACCCCTCCACTTT. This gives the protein CAWSVRTDNSPLHF.

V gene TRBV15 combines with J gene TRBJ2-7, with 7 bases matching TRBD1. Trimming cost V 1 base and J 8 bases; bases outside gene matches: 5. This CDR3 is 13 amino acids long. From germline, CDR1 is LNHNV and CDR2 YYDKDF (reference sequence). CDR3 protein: CATSRGEGAQQYF. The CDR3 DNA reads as TGTGCCACCAGCAGAGGAGAGGGGGCGCAGCAGTACTTC. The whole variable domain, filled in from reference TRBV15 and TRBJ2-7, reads DAMVIQNPRYQVTQFGKPVTLSCSQTLNHNVMYWYQQKSSQAPKLLFHYYDKDFNNEADTPDNFQSRRPNTSFCFLDIRSPGLGDTAMYLCATSRGEGAQQYFGPGTRLTVT.

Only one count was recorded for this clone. CDR3 in DNA: TGTGCCAGCAGAAAAACAGGGACTAACTATGGCTACACCTTC. It yields the protein CASRKTGTNYGYTF. This sequence joins TRBV6-5 and TRBJ1-2, with TRBD1 as a possible D gene (6 bases). V was clipped by 6 bases and J by 0 bases, with 11 bases between them. The CDR3 has 14 amino acids. The germline V gene encodes CDR1 MNHEY and CDR2 SVGAGI.

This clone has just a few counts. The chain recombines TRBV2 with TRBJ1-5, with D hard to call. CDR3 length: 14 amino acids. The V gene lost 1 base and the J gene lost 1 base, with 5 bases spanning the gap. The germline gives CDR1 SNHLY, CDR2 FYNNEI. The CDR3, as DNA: TGTGCCAGCAGTGAAGTGAGCAGCAATCAGCCCCAGCATTTT. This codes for CASSEVSSNQPQHF.

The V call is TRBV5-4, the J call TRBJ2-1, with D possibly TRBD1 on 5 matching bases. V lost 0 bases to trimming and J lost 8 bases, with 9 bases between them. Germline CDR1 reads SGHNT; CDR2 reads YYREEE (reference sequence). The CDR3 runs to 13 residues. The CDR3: CASSLGQKDEQFF. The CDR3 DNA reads TGTGCCAGCAGCTTGGGACAGAAGGATGAGCAGTTCTTC.

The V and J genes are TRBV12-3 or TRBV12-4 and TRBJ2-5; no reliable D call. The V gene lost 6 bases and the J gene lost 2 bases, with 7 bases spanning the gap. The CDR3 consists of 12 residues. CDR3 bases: TGTGCCAGCAGGACGGAGCAAGAGACCCAGTACTTC. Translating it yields CASRTEQETQYF.

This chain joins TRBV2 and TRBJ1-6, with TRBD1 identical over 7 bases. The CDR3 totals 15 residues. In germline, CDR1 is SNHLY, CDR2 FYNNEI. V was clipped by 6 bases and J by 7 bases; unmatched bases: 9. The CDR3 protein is CASRPDRAGNSPLHF. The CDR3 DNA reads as TGTGCCAGCAGACCAGACAGGGCGGGGAATTCACCCCTCCACTTT.

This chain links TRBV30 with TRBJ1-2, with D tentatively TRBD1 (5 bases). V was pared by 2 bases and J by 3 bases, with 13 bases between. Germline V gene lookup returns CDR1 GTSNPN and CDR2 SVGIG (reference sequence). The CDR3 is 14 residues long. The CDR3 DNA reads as TGTGCCTGGAGTCGGTTAGGGGTAGACTATGGCTACACCTTC. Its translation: CAWSRLGVDYGYTF.

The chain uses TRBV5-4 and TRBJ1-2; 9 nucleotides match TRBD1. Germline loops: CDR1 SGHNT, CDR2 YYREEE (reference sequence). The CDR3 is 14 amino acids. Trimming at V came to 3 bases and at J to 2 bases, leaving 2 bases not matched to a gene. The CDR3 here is CASSSGQGNYGYTF. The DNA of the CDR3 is TGTGCCAGCAGCTCTGGACAGGGGAACTATGGCTACACCTTC.

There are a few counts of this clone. The CDR3 spells CASNPYSGVGNEQFF. DNA of the CDR3: TGTGCCAGCAATCCATATAGCGGGGTAGGAAATGAGCAGTTCTTC. The V gene is TRBV27, the J gene TRBJ2-1, with 8 nucleotides matching TRBD2. After removal of 7 bases from V and 7 bases from J, the junction contained 12 bases not matched to a gene. Per the germline V gene, CDR1 is MNHEY and CDR2 is SMNVEV (reference sequence). CDR3 length: 15 amino acids.

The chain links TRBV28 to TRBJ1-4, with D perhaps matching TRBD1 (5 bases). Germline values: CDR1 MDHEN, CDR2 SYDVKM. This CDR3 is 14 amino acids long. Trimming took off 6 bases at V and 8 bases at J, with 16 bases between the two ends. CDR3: CASRTTRGGEKLFF. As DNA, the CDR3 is TGTGCCAGCAGAACGACAAGGGGTGGCGAAAAACTGTTTTTT.

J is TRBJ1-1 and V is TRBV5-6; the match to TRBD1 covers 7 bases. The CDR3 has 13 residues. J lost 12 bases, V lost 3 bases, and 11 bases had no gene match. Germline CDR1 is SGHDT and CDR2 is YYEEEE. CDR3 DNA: TGTGCCAGCAGCTGGGAGAACAGGGGTGGTCCTTTCTTT. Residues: CASSWENRGGPFF.

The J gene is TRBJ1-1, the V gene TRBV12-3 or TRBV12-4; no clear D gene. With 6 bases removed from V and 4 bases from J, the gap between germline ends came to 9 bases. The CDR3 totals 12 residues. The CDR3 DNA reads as TGTGCCAGCAGCTTACAATCCACTGAAGCTTTCTTT. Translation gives CASSLQSTEAFF.

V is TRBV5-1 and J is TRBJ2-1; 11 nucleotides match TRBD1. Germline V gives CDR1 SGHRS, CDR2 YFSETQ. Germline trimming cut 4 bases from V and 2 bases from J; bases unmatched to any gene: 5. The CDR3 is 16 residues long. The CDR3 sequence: CASSTGTGGTYNEQFF. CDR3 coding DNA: TGCGCCAGCAGCACAGGGACAGGGGGAACCTACAATGAGCAGTTCTTC. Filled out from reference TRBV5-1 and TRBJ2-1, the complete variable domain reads KAGVTQTPRYLIKTRGQQVTLSCSPISGHRSVSWYQQTPGQGLQFLFEYFSETQRNKGNFPGRFSGRQFSNSRSEMNVSTLELGDSALYLCASSTGTGGTYNEQFFGPGTRLTVL.

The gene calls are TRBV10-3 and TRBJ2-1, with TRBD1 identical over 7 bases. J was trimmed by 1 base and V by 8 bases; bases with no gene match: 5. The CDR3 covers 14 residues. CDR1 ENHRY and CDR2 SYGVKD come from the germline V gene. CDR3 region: CAIRHRGSYNEQFF. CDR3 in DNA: TGTGCCATCCGGCACAGGGGTTCCTACAATGAGCAGTTCTTC.

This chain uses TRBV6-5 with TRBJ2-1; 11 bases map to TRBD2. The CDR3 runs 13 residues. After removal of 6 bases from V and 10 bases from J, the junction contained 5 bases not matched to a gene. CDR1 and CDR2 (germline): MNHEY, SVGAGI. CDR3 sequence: CASRNSGGAEQFF. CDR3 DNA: TGTGCCAGCAGAAATAGCGGGGGGGCCGAGCAGTTCTTC.